This T cell receptor (beta chain) was recovered during a study of blood T cell repertoires in COVID-19. Assay: immunoSEQ multiplex PCR; the TCRdb copy retains only in-frame clones and omits some. Of 240,000 or so clones listed, around 86% are singletons. V was shortened by 0 bases and J by 0 bases, with 15 bases between the two germline ends. This CDR3 contains 19 residues. The germline CDR1 and CDR2 sequences are MNHEY and SMNVEV (reference sequence). The sequence was collected from a woman between 40 and 50 years old with acute COVID-19. V gene TRBV27 combines with J gene TRBJ1-6; D gene unclear. The specimen sequenced was PBMCs or T cells enriched from blood (not recorded which). CDR3 nucleotide sequence: TGTGCCAGCAGTTTATCGTTACCGACACAGTTCTCCTATAATTCACCCCTCCACTTT. Protein: CASSLSLPTQFSYNSPLHF.